The sample holds a few counts of the clone carrying this T cell receptor delta chain. A much larger clonotype is one base distant, so this may be a read error. TCRdb processed the reads again with the CATT caller. The table includes over 3,000 delta-chain clones, roughly 10% detected once. The CDR3 loop spans 18 amino acids. This entry is derived from a study of gamma-delta chains in newborns, infants, children. On the study more broadly: Polyclonal expansion of innate γδ T cells after birth follows microbial exposure.

The assigned J gene is TRDJ3, but the V gene is uncalled; TRDD3, as called in the table, went unchecked against the DNA. The specimen was blood. This sequence was found in a child who was a newborn, infant or young child, either healthy, febrile or measles-vaccinated (not recorded which). This CDR3 reads CACATVLGDSWDTRQMFF. CDR3 bases: TGTGCCTGTGCCACCGTACTGGGGGACTCCTGGGACACCCGACAGATGTTTTTC.